This TCR beta chain is drawn from a study of blood T cell repertoires in COVID-19. For the study at large: Donors in the United States, Italy and Spain gave samples during acute or convalescent COVID-19. PBMCs, B-cell-depleted T cells, or T cells provided the cDNA or gDNA that made up the material.

A Seattle source enrolled patients during active infection and followed them longitudinally. V was clipped by 2 bases and J by 7 bases, with 11 bases between them. The germline V gene encodes CDR1 MNHEY and CDR2 SMNVEV (reference sequence). The CDR3 spans 13 residues. The authors' processing: Amplification of reference gene primers provided the estimated nucleated cell counts. Profiled with immunoSEQ multiplex PCR; TCRdb holds only in-frame clones, not every one. Clone size and V and J calls were adopted from that table, with D and trimming inferred from the DNA. The table records 150,000 to 180,000 clones, approximately 83% of them present only once.

The sequencing sample was made of peripheral blood. The sequence was obtained from an older woman with COVID-19, enrolled during active disease. The chain couples TRBV27 to TRBJ1-2; maybe TRBD1 (5 bases). CDR3 in DNA: TGTGCCAGCAGTTTAGGGGGAGGGGTTGGCTACACCTTC. This gives the protein CASSLGGGVGYTF.